The entry below gives a single T cell receptor (beta chain) sequence along with its context. The antigen remains undetermined. Here immunoSEQ multiplex PCR was the method, and the copy in TCRdb shows in-frame clones only, minus some. The table has roughly 70,000 clones, around 83% seen once. The data were taken from a study of OX40 agonist ivuxolimab in advanced cancers. Turning to the study itself: Clinicians treated patients with ivuxolimab, an agonistic anti-OX40 (CD134) antibody. Eligibility rules accepted prior anti-PD-1, anti-PD-L1 or anti-CTLA-4 therapy, and 30% to 40% had some.

Points from the study as a whole: Normalized T-cell clonal expansion was also low in some nonresponders.

Per germline, CDR1 MDHEN and CDR2 SYDVKM. CDR3 length: 15 residues. Trimming took 7 bases from V and 4 from J, leaving 17 bases between them. This sequence was found in an adult with an advanced solid tumor such as melanoma, head and neck, liver or kidney cancer. The chain joins TRBV28 to TRBJ2-1; maybe TRBD2 (5 bases). This specimen was CD4+ or CD8+ T cells sorted from blood, taken in a trial of the OX40 agonist ivuxolimab. CDR3 in DNA: TGTGCCAGCACCCAAGGCCAGCGGAGGTACAATGAGCAGTTCTTC. This translates into CASTQGQRRYNEQFF.